Below are 20 T cell receptor beta chains sequenced from a single sample in a study of cytotoxic CD8 clonotypes in ibrutinib-treated CLL. The assay was immunoSEQ multiplex PCR, and TCRdb's table has in-frame clones only and misses some. The sample yields hundreds of thousands of clones, roughly 85% seen once. The source was PBMCs, collected before ibrutinib treatment. These receptors originate from a human donor with chronic lymphocytic leukemia.

The chain employs TRBV5-1 and TRBJ2-3, with TRBD2 matching over 8 bases. The CDR3 has 16 residues. Per germline, CDR1 SGHRS and CDR2 YFSETQ. Trimming at V came to 4 bases and at J to 2 bases, leaving 9 bases not matched to a gene. Here the CDR3 reads CASSNRAGANTDTQYF. CDR3 nucleotides: TGCGCCAGCAGCAACAGAGCGGGAGCGAACACAGATACGCAGTATTTT.

The V and J genes are TRBV25-1 and TRBJ2-5; D might be TRBD2 (5 bases). CDR3 length: 14 amino acids. The V end lost 0 bases, the J end lost 5 bases, and 10 bases lay between the germline ends. Germline-derived CDR1 and CDR2 are MGHDK and SYGVNS. Written as DNA, the CDR3 is TGTGCCAGCAGTGAATACCCGGACTTGGAGACCCAGTACTTC. This gives the protein CASSEYPDLETQYF.

V usage is TRBV27 and J usage is TRBJ1-2, with D perhaps matching TRBD1 (6 bases). This CDR3 has 15 amino acids. Germline V CDR1 and CDR2: MNHEY, SMNVEV (reference sequence). V dropped 0 bases and J dropped 4 bases, with 12 bases sitting between them. The CDR3 sequence is CASSLSRRDTYGYTF. DNA for the CDR3: TGTGCCAGCAGTTTATCCCGACGGGACACCTATGGCTACACCTTC.

The rearrangement joins TRBV30 to TRBJ2-1; D gene ambiguous. V gave up 8 bases and J gave up 4 bases, with 18 bases separating them. CDR3 length: 14 residues. Germline CDR1 is GTSNPN and CDR2 is SVGIG (reference sequence). CDR3 nucleotide sequence: TGTGCCCTGGTATCGTCCCTTTGGTACAATGAGCAGTTCTTC. Protein product: CALVSSLWYNEQFF.

The CDR3 nucleotides are TGTGCCAGCAGCCGTTCTGTGGGAGGGCAGAACACTGAAGCTTTCTTT. Residues: CASSRSVGGQNTEAFF. The V and J genes are TRBV9 and TRBJ1-1; D is undetermined. V was pared by 4 bases and J by 1 base, with 17 bases between. CDR1 and CDR2 (germline): SGDLS, YYNGEE. The CDR3 has 16 residues.

The genes are TRBV7-2 and TRBJ2-2; 10 nucleotides match TRBD2. This CDR3 has 16 residues. The V segment lost 5 bases and the J segment 4 bases; nucleotides outside the gene matches: 7. Germline loops: CDR1 SGHTA, CDR2 FQGNSA. The CDR3: CASSPSGRESTGELFF. The CDR3, as DNA: TGTGCCAGCAGCCCTAGCGGGAGAGAAAGCACCGGGGAGCTGTTTTTT. The variable domain in full, completed from reference TRBV7-2 and TRBJ2-2, reads GAGVSQSPSNKVTEKGKDVELRCDPISGHTALYWYRQSLGQGLEFLIYFQGNSAPDKSGLPSDRFSAERTGGSVSTLTIQRTQQEDSAVYLCASSPSGRESTGELFFGEGSRLTVL.

V and J are TRBV28 and TRBJ2-1; tentative D call: TRBD2 (5 bases). V dropped 6 bases and J dropped 7 bases, with 22 bases sitting between them. The CDR3 is 16 amino acids. The germline gives CDR1 MDHEN, CDR2 SYDVKM. CDR3 nucleotide sequence: TGTGCCAGCAGCCCCCACCAGTATTGGACTTTTAATGAGCAGTTCTTC. Translated, it gives CASSPHQYWTFNEQFF.

This clone was recorded only once. The chain joins TRBV29-1 to TRBJ2-7; 9 nucleotides agree with TRBD1. The CDR3 runs to 13 residues. V lost 5 bases and J lost 4; bases outside the gene matches: 6. Germline loops: CDR1 SQVTM, CDR2 ANQGSEA. CDR3 bases: TGCAGCGTTATGGGACAGGGAAAATACGAGCAGTACTTC. Translation: CSVMGQGKYEQYF.

This chain links TRBV5-5 with TRBJ2-7; TRBD1 matches 7 bases. CDR3 length: 17 residues. CDR1 is SGHKS and CDR2 is YYEKEE in the germline V gene (reference sequence). V was clipped by 3 bases and J by 0 bases; unmatched bases: 12. CDR3 nucleotide sequence: TGTGCCAGCAGCTCGGTCCCTCGGACAGGATTCTCCTACGAGCAGTACTTC. Its protein is CASSSVPRTGFSYEQYF.

V is TRBV6-5 and J is TRBJ2-7; 11 nucleotides line up with TRBD2. Trimming took 10 bases from V and 6 from J; bases not matched to a gene: 8. The V gene's germline CDR1 is MNHEY and CDR2 SVGAGI. The CDR3 totals 13 residues. CDR3 DNA sequence: TGTGCCACCATAGCGGGAGGGGTCGGCGAGCAGTACTTC. Translating gives CATIAGGVGEQYF.

This chain joins TRBV27 and TRBJ2-7, with 14 bases aligning to TRBD2. V lost 5 bases to trimming and J lost 3 bases; unmatched junction nucleotides: 9. From germline, CDR1 is MNHEY and CDR2 SMNVEV (reference sequence). The CDR3 is 17 residues long. The CDR3 DNA follows: TGTGCCAGCAGTCCGGGACTAGCGGGAGACGATTTCTACGAGCAGTACTTC. Translated, it gives CASSPGLAGDDFYEQYF.

This clone was seen once. CDR3 nucleotides: TGTGCCAGCAGCTTAGTTGGGGGGACTAACTCTGGAAACACCATATATTTT. It yields the protein CASSLVGGTNSGNTIYF. This chain connects TRBV11-2 to TRBJ1-3, with a possible D match to TRBD1 (5 bases). Germline assignment: CDR1 SGHAT and CDR2 FQNNGV. The V and J ends lost 1 base and 0 bases respectively, with 13 bases between them. This CDR3 comprises 17 residues. Looking up the rest from reference TRBV11-2 and TRBJ1-3 gives the full variable domain: EAGVAQSPRYKIIEKRQSVAFWCNPISGHATLYWYQQILGQGPKLLIQFQNNGVVDDSQLPKDRFSAERLKGVDSTLKIQPAKLEDSAVYLCASSLVGGTNSGNTIYFGEGSWLTVV.

The chain links TRBV5-6 to TRBJ2-5, with 8 positions matching TRBD1. The CDR3 has 15 amino acids. Unmatched junction bases numbered 6, after V lost 0 bases and J lost 5 bases. Germline CDR1 reads SGHDT; CDR2 reads YYEEEE. The chain's CDR3 is CASSLVPDRGETQYF. CDR3 sequence (DNA): TGTGCCAGCAGCTTGGTACCAGACAGGGGCGAGACCCAGTACTTC.

The chain carries TRBV29-1 and TRBJ2-7; 13 bases fit TRBD2. CDR1 and CDR2 (germline): SQVTM, ANQGSEA. The CDR3 runs 16 residues. V shed 6 bases and J 0 bases; nucleotides not matched to a gene: 8. CDR3 bases: TGCAGCGTCGAGGGGACTAGCGGGGCTAGCTCCTACGAGCAGTACTTC. Its protein is CSVEGTSGASSYEQYF.

The genes are TRBV7-9 and TRBJ2-1; D perhaps matches TRBD2 (5 bases). The germline V gene has CDR1 SEHNR and CDR2 FQNEAQ (reference sequence). The CDR3 has 17 amino acids. Between the trimmed V and J ends, which lost 2 bases and 4 bases, there was a span of 18 bases. The CDR3 nucleotides are TGTGCCAGCAGCTTAAGGCCAACACGAGAGGGTTACAATGAGCAGTTCTTC. Its translation: CASSLRPTREGYNEQFF.

This clone was recorded a few times. The chain combines TRBV7-8 with TRBJ1-5; D is unresolved. Deletions cut 2 bases from V and 1 base from J, with 12 bases between. Germline lookup yields CDR1 SGHVS and CDR2 FQNEAQ. This CDR3 is 16 amino acids long. This CDR3 is CASSLRPRSSNQPQHF. DNA of the CDR3: TGTGCCAGCAGCTTACGCCCGAGGTCCAGCAATCAGCCCCAGCATTTT. Filled out from reference TRBV7-8 and TRBJ1-5, the complete variable domain reads GAGVSQSPRYKVAKRGQDVALRCDPISGHVSLFWYQQALGQGPEFLTYFQNEAQLDKSGLPSDRFFAERPEGSVSTLKIQRTQQEDSAVYLCASSLRPRSSNQPQHFGDGTRLSIL.

This clone was detected once. Additional DNA sequences in this sample encode the identical CDR3. The chain employs TRBV2 and TRBJ2-6; no definite D call. CDR3 size: 13 residues. The V end lost 6 bases, the J end lost 0 bases, and 3 bases lay between the germline ends. The germline CDR1 and CDR2 sequences are SNHLY and FYNNEI. The CDR3 spells CASSYSGANVLTF. CDR3 nucleotide sequence: TGTGCCAGCAGCTACTCTGGGGCCAACGTCCTGACTTTC.

V and J are TRBV19 and TRBJ1-4; D may be TRBD1 (6 bases). The CDR3 consists of 14 residues. Germline assignment: CDR1 LNHDA and CDR2 SQIVND (reference sequence). Trimming left V 3 bases short and J 5 bases short, with 10 bases between. Written as DNA, the CDR3 is TGTGCCAGTAGTATTGGACAGAGCAATGAAAAACTGTTTTTT. The encoded protein is CASSIGQSNEKLFF.

The chain joins TRBV15 to TRBJ2-3; TRBD2 agrees at 11 bases. Germline lookup yields CDR1 LNHNV and CDR2 YYDKDF (reference sequence). This CDR3 has 16 residues. The V segment lost 5 bases and the J segment 1 base; nucleotides outside the gene matches: 5. CDR3 protein: CATSPTSGRGTDTQYF. The DNA of the CDR3 is TGTGCCACCAGCCCCACTAGCGGGAGAGGCACAGATACGCAGTATTTT.

The chain is built from TRBV7-2 and TRBJ2-7; the match to TRBD2 covers 11 bases. The CDR3 has 16 residues. Germline CDR1 reads SGHTA; CDR2 reads FQGNSA. The trim removed 5 bases at V and 3 bases at J, leaving 9 bases unmatched. As DNA, the CDR3 is TGTGCCAGCAGCACCTCCGGGACTAGCGGATTCTACGAGCAGTACTTC. This codes for CASSTSGTSGFYEQYF.